The T cell receptor (beta chain) described here comes from a study of OX40 agonist ivuxolimab in advanced cancers. Regarding the complete study: The costimulatory receptor OX40 (CD134) was targeted by ivuxolimab, a fully human IgG2 agonistic monoclonal antibody. The dose-escalation cohort was 82.7% male with a mean age of approximately 59 years, ranging from roughly 20 to 85. Prior anti-PD-1, anti-PD-L1 or anti-CTLA-4 therapy was permitted, and checkpoint inhibitors had been received by roughly two fifths of dose-escalation patients. Of the approximately 54 patients in dose escalation, about 20 had hepatocellular carcinoma, around 15 had melanoma, 9 had renal cell carcinoma and 9 had head and neck cancer. Partial responses occurred in three dose-escalation patients, of whom one had hepatocellular carcinoma and two had cutaneous melanoma. The point of sequencing TCRbeta in the periphery was to test whether ivuxolimab changed TCR sequence diversity and drove clonal T-cell expansion. The monotherapy dose-escalation portion (N of about 50 patients) of the phase I ivuxolimab trial is reported in the paper. Intravenous ivuxolimab was administered to patients every 2 weeks at six dose levels: 0.01, 0.1, 0.3, 1.5, 3 and 10 mg/kg.

The trial excluded patients who had a history of autoimmune disease or who were on systemic immunosuppression. Peripheral blood for TCR sequencing was drawn from every dose cohort at baseline, at cycle 4 day 1 and at cycle 7 day 1. The samples were drawn from a first-in-human, open-label, multicenter phase I dose-escalation trial of ivuxolimab. Adults with locally advanced or metastatic head and neck squamous cell, hepatocellular, melanoma or renal cell carcinoma were enrolled in the trial. Before TCR sequencing, CD4+ and CD8+ T cells were separately sorted from peripheral blood. General study outcomes and caveats: Low levels of normalized T-cell clonal expansion were also seen in some patients who did not respond. At doses of 0.1 to 3.0 mg/kg, clonal expansion of both CD4+ and CD8+ T cells in blood was seen between baseline and week 6. In partial responders in the 0.1-3.0 mg/kg groups, normalized peripheral clonal expansion was found to be among the lowest, especially among CD8+ T cells. Antigen specificity was not determined for the clonally expanded peripheral T cells. After ivuxolimab, expanded clones were on average more numerous among CD8+ T cells than among CD4+ T cells.

For sequencing of the TCRbeta CDR3 region, genomic DNA was extracted from the sorted cells. The immunoSEQ Assay was used to sequence the TCRbeta CDR3 regions. In its TCRdb copy, this immuneACCESS table keeps in-frame sequences only and misses some clones. Where compared with another copy, unresolved V genes explain less than half of these, and the others have no known cause. Present in this sample are fewer than 45,000 clones, approximately 90% of which were seen just once. Roughly 0.53% of the sample belongs to the ten largest clones. Note on this clone: What antigen it recognizes has not been identified. Per-base quality was not reported, and no clone a single base away is much larger than it.

The starting material was CD4+ or CD8+ T cells sorted from blood, obtained in a trial of the OX40 agonist ivuxolimab. The source of this sequence is an adult with an advanced solid tumor such as melanoma, head and neck, liver or kidney cancer.

The nucleotide sequence is TGTGCCAGCTCAGCCGGGGGAGGATCGATGTATGGCTACACCTTC. The encoded protein is CASSAGGGSMYGYTF. The rearrangement combines TRBV18 with TRBJ1-2; a tentative D call is TRBD1 (5 bases match). The germline V gene provides CDR1 KGHSH and CDR2 LQKENI. From the cysteine through the phenylalanine, the CDR3 covers 15 amino acids. The sequence is cut down to CDR3 DNA, 45 bases in frame from base 1. V drops 5 bases and J drops 5 bases, leaving 18 bases in between. Here the CDR3 is joined to the reference TRBV18 and TRBJ1-2 genes, and the full variable domain is: NAGVMQNPRHLVRRRGQEARLRCSPMKGHSHVYWYRQLPEEGLKFMVYLQKENIIDESGMPKERFSAEFPKEGPSILRIQQVVRGDSAAYFCASSAGGGSMYGYTFGSGTRLTVV.